This T cell receptor beta chain was profiled in a study of neurological immune-mediated disorders. Points from the study as a whole: Multiple sclerosis patients had less TCR clonal expansion than even healthy controls, unlike HTLV-1-associated myelopathy.

Specified time point: longitudinal time-point 2. The unsorted libraries were prepared from 2 million PBMCs (stored at -80 C). The authors produced cDNA by 5'RACE using 10-nucleotide random UMIs. TCRdb analysed the 5' RACE reads with MiXCR anew, one entry per CDR3 protein. The sample lists about 49,000 distinct CDR3 sequences; around 13% were seen once. The CDR3 spans 13 residues. This clonotype was counted ten times or more. Its antigen remains unidentified. The sample was PBMCs. The rearrangement links TRBV3-2 to TRBJ2-7. TRBV3-2 is classified as a pseudogene. The TCR was taken from a male donor with HTLV-1-associated myelopathy (HAM/TSP). The CDR3 bases are TGTGCCAGCAGCCAAGAAGGGAAATACGAGCAGTACTTC. Translation: CASSQEGKYEQYF.